The 7 T cell receptor beta chains in this list originate from one sample, sequenced in a study of post-analysis software for immune sequencing data. General study findings and limits: Roughly five TRBV segments, including TRBV5-6, TRBV5-1 and TRBV20-1, were more frequent in patients than controls.

Sequencing libraries made from TCR beta cDNA carried unique molecular identifiers. MiXCR, applied by TCRdb to the PCR reads, yields one record per CDR3 protein. The repertoire consists of 350,000 to 450,000 distinct CDR3 sequences, with 30% to 40% occurring once and the leading ten covering under 9%. Antigens of these TCRs are unknown. The material sequenced was blood. The receptors come from a girl between 2 and 10 years old with multiple sclerosis.

The sample holds a few counts of this clonotype. V is TRBV7-8 and J is TRBJ2-1; 7 bases fit TRBD2. V was clipped by 0 bases and J by 8 bases; unmatched bases: 10. CDR3 length: 16 residues. Per germline, CDR1 SGHVS and CDR2 FQNEAQ. Here the CDR3 reads CASSLALRELHYEQFF. The CDR3 nucleotides read TGTGCCAGCAGCTTAGCCTTGCGGGAGCTCCACTATGAGCAGTTCTTC.

The chain joins TRBV5-1 to TRBJ1-1, with D possibly TRBD1 on 5 matching bases. This CDR3 comprises 13 residues. Germline loops: CDR1 SGHRS, CDR2 YFSETQ. Trimming removed 4 bases at V and 6 bases at J, with 13 bases between. The CDR3, as DNA: TGCGCCAGCAGCCGATCGCAGGGCCCTGAAGCTTTCTTT. This translates into CASSRSQGPEAFF.

The V gene is TRBV20-1, the J gene TRBJ2-7; tentatively, D is TRBD2 (6 bases). Per germline, CDR1 DFQATT and CDR2 SNEGSKA (reference sequence). Trimming left V 0 bases short and J 3 bases short, with 15 bases between. The CDR3 contains 15 residues. CDR3 in DNA: TGCAGTGCTAGAGAGGTCAAGCGGGCAATCTACGAGCAGTACTTC. The encoded protein is CSAREVKRAIYEQYF.

The chain couples TRBV28 to TRBJ2-1; 10 bases align to TRBD2. J was trimmed by 6 bases and V by 5 bases; bases with no gene match: 10. Germline-derived CDR1 and CDR2 are MDHEN and SYDVKM. CDR3 length: 16 residues. Here the CDR3 DNA reads TGTGCCAGCAGTCCCACTTCTAGCGGGAGCGGCAATGAGCAGTTCTTC. Its translation: CASSPTSSGSGNEQFF.

This sequence joins TRBV7-2 and TRBJ1-3, with D perhaps matching TRBD1 (6 bases). CDR1 and CDR2 (germline): SGHTA, FQGNSA. This CDR3 has 14 amino acids. Trimming shortened V by 5 bases and J by 2 bases, and 10 bases separated the two germline ends. CDR3 region: CASSAWTAGNTIYF. The CDR3 nucleotides are TGTGCCAGCAGCGCGTGGACAGCTGGAAACACCATATATTTT.

The chain recombines TRBV27 with TRBJ2-7; D gene uncertain. The CDR3 has 15 residues. Per germline, CDR1 MNHEY and CDR2 SMNVEV (reference sequence). V was shortened by 0 bases and J by 2 bases, with 11 bases between the two germline ends. CDR3 DNA sequence: TGTGCCAGCAGTTTATCGTGGGGTGGCCCCTACGAGCAGTACTTC. It codes for CASSLSWGGPYEQYF.

A remark on this clonotype: At one end the junction does not follow the germline gene, possibly because of a read error. The chain carries TRBV7-2 and TRBJ2-3, with TRBD2 as a possible D gene (5 bases). The CDR3 contains 15 residues. Germline V gene lookup returns CDR1 SGHTA and CDR2 FQGNSA. CDR3 region: CASSPAAGGTDTQYF. CDR3 DNA: TGTGCCAGCAGCCCCGCGGCGGGCGGCACTGATACGCAGTATTTT.